This T cell receptor beta chain was profiled in a study of T cells after yellow fever vaccination. This clonotype was observed a few times. The CDR3 has 13 amino acids. Germline V CDR1 and CDR2: DFQATT, SNEGSKA (reference sequence). After removal of 3 bases from V and 8 bases from J, the junction contained 7 bases not matched to a gene. One entry per CDR3 protein, called by TCRdb with MiXCR from the 5' RACE reads. This sample carries 550,000 to 750,000 distinct CDR3 sequences, about 14% of them seen once, and the ten largest clones take around 15%. The specimen comprised PBMCs, sampled on the day of the yellow fever booster vaccination. The chain links TRBV20-1 to TRBJ2-4; 7 bases agree with TRBD2. The clonotype was recovered from a man between 25 and 39 years old who received the YFV17D yellow fever vaccine. The CDR3 loop is CSASSGGEDIQYF. Here the CDR3 DNA reads TGCAGTGCTAGTTCTGGGGGGGAGGACATTCAGTACTTC.